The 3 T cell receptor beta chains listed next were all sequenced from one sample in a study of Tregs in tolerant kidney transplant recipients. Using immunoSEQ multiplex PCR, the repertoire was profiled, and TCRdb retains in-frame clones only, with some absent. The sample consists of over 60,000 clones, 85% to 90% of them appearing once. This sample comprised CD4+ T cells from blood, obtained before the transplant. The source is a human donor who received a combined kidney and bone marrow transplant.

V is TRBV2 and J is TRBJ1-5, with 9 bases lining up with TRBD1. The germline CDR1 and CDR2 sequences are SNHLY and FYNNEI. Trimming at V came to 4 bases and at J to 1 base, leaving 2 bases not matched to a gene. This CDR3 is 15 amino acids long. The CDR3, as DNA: TGTGCCAGCAGTGGAGGGACAGGGAGCAATCAGCCCCAGCATTTT. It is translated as CASSGGTGSNQPQHF.

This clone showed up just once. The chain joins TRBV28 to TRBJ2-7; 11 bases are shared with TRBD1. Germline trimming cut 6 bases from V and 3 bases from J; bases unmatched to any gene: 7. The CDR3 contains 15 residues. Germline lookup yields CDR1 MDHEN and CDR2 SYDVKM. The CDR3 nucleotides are TGTGCCAGCAGGGGGGGACAGGGGGATTTCTACGAGCAGTACTTC. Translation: CASRGGQGDFYEQYF.

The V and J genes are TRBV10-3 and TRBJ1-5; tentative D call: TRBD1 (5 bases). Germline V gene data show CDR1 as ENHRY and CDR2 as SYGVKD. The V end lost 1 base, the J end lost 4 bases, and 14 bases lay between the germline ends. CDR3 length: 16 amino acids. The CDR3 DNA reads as TGTGCCATCAGTGAGTTCGGGGGGTGGGGAAATCAGCCCCAGCATTTT. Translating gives CAISEFGGWGNQPQHF.